The 26 T cell receptor beta chains below were found in one sample sequenced in a study of T cell responses to AZD1222 COVID-19 vaccine. Profiled with immunoSEQ multiplex PCR; TCRdb holds only in-frame clones, not every one. The repertoire consists of fewer than 140,000 clones, with 80% to 95% occurring once and the leading ten covering less than 9.5%. The material was peripheral blood, obtained 28 days after the second AZD1222 dose. All receptors come from an adult who received the AZD1222 COVID-19 vaccine.

The V and J genes are TRBV2 and TRBJ1-1, with 7 bases lining up with TRBD1. V was pared by 4 bases and J by 4 bases, with 6 bases of the junction left unmatched. There are 14 residues in the CDR3. The germline V gene encodes CDR1 SNHLY and CDR2 FYNNEI. DNA for the CDR3: TGTGCCAGCAGTGTCGGAGGGGGCGGCACTGAAGCTTTCTTT. Its protein product is CASSVGGGGTEAFF.

This clone was observed a single time. The chain recombines TRBV7-2 with TRBJ1-5, with TRBD1 matching over 7 bases. J gave up 3 bases and V 0 bases, and 5 bases lay outside the gene matches. The CDR3 totals 16 residues. Germline CDR1 is SGHTA and CDR2 is FQGNSA. CDR3 sequence reads: CASSLAQTGSNQPQHF. The DNA for the CDR3 is TGTGCCAGCAGCTTAGCCCAGACAGGGTCCAATCAGCCCCAGCATTTT. Complete variable domain (other parts from reference TRBV7-2 and TRBJ1-5): GAGVSQSPSNKVTEKGKDVELRCDPISGHTALYWYRQSLGQGLEFLIYFQGNSAPDKSGLPSDRFSAERTGGSVSTLTIQRTQQEDSAVYLCASSLAQTGSNQPQHFGDGTRLSIL.

The chain combines TRBV7-9 with TRBJ2-2; 9 bases match TRBD1. From germline, CDR1 is SEHNR and CDR2 FQNEAQ (reference sequence). This CDR3 region has 15 residues. The chain's CDR3 is CAHKRTGQGAGELFF. DNA for the CDR3: TGTGCGCACAAGAGAACGGGACAGGGAGCCGGGGAGCTGTTTTTT.

The chain links TRBV11-1 to TRBJ2-1, with 8 bases aligning to TRBD1. Germline-derived CDR1 and CDR2 are SGHAT and FQDESV (reference sequence). The V and J ends lost 1 base and 5 bases, in that order; junction bases with no gene match: 7. The CDR3 contains 16 residues. As DNA, the CDR3 is TGTGCCAGCAGCTTAGGGACAGGGACGGCCAACAATGAGCAGTTCTTC. As protein: CASSLGTGTANNEQFF.

The CDR3 coding sequence is TGTGCCAGCAGGGCCCGGGACTACCGAATCAATGAGCAGTTCTTC. This gives the protein CASRARDYRINEQFF. The V gene is TRBV2, the J gene TRBJ2-1; 7 bases fit TRBD2. CDR1 SNHLY and CDR2 FYNNEI come from the germline V gene. The CDR3 is 15 amino acids. The ends lost 6 bases at V and 6 bases at J; junction bases unmatched: 11.

The chain employs TRBV7-8 and TRBJ2-7, with unresolved D. CDR3 length: 11 residues. Trimming cost V 8 bases and J 4 bases, with 9 bases left between them. CDR1 SGHVS and CDR2 FQNEAQ come from the germline V gene. This CDR3 reads CASRAQYEQYF. For the CDR3, the DNA is TGTGCCAGCCGCGCTCAGTACGAGCAGTACTTC.

This rearrangement joins TRBV7-9 to TRBJ2-1; TRBD1 or TRBD2 may be the D gene (6 bases each). CDR3 length equals 13 residues. Trimming left V 3 bases short and J 7 bases short, with 10 bases between. Germline lookup yields CDR1 SEHNR and CDR2 FQNEAQ (reference sequence). In DNA form, the CDR3 reads TGTGCCAGCAGCTTTGGGGGGCGGAATGAGCAGTTCTTC. Translation: CASSFGGRNEQFF. The variable domain in full, with the rest retrieved from reference TRBV7-9 and TRBJ2-1, is DTGVSQNPRHKITKRGQNVTFRCDPISEHNRLYWYRQTLGQGPEFLTYFQNEAQLEKSRLLSDRFSAERPKGSFSTLEIQRTEQGDSAMYLCASSFGGRNEQFFGPGTRLTVL.

The CDR3 reads CASQLAGAYEQYF. The CDR3 DNA reads TGTGCCAGCCAACTAGCGGGAGCGTACGAGCAGTACTTC. The chain carries TRBV3-1 (or the pseudogene TRBV3-2) and TRBJ2-7; 11 nucleotides line up with TRBD2. Losses at the gene ends were 8 bases for V and 4 bases for J; bases not matched to a gene: 4. The V gene's germline CDR1 is LGHDT and CDR2 YNNKEL (reference sequence). The CDR3 has 13 residues.

This chain joins TRBV7-9 and TRBJ2-7, with TRBD1 matching over 7 bases. Unmatched junction bases numbered 6, after V lost 5 bases and J lost 2 bases. This CDR3 contains 14 residues. The germline CDR1 and CDR2 sequences are SEHNR and FQNEAQ (reference sequence). The CDR3 is CASSLQGPAYEQYF. The CDR3 DNA is TGTGCCAGCAGCCTACAGGGGCCGGCCTACGAGCAGTACTTC.

The chain links TRBV7-2 to TRBJ2-1; maybe TRBD2 (7 bases). Looked up from germline, CDR1 is SGHTA and CDR2 is FQGNSA. This CDR3 is 16 amino acids long. The V end lost 4 bases, the J end lost 6 bases, and 19 bases lay between the germline ends. CDR3 sequence: CASSSRGASTLNEQFF. The CDR3 nucleotides read TGTGCCAGCAGCTCCCGGGGGGCCAGTACTCTCAATGAGCAGTTCTTC. Based on the CDR3 plus reference TRBV7-2 and TRBJ2-1, the full variable domain is GAGVSQSPSNKVTEKGKDVELRCDPISGHTALYWYRQSLGQGLEFLIYFQGNSAPDKSGLPSDRFSAERTGGSVSTLTIQRTQQEDSAVYLCASSSRGASTLNEQFFGPGTRLTVL.

V gene TRBV14 combines with J gene TRBJ1-2; possibly TRBD1 for D (6 bases). Germline CDR1 and CDR2: SGHDN and FVKESK. This CDR3 contains 16 residues. Between the trimmed V and J ends, which lost 0 bases and 8 bases, there was a span of 19 bases. The CDR3: CASSQDLGAGKGGYTF. CDR3 bases: TGTGCCAGCAGCCAAGATCTGGGGGCAGGGAAAGGCGGCTACACCTTC.

This rearrangement joins TRBV7-6 to TRBJ1-4, with TRBD1 matching 9 bases. The CDR3 runs to 18 residues. Trimming removed 2 bases from V and 7 bases from J; junction bases left unmatched: 14. Germline CDR1 and CDR2: SGHVS and FNYEAQ. The DNA for the CDR3 is TGTGCCAGCAGCTTACTTGGACAGGGGATGGTTAGTTTTGAAAAACTGTTTTTT. Translated, it gives CASSLLGQGMVSFEKLFF.

This sequence joins TRBV24-1 and TRBJ1-5; D unresolved. The CDR3 spans 12 residues. The germline gives CDR1 KGHDR, CDR2 SFDVKD. Trimming took off 6 bases at V and 5 bases at J, with 7 bases between the two ends. The CDR3 DNA is TGTGCCACCAGTACAGCCTATCAGCCCCAGCATTTT. It codes for CATSTAYQPQHF.

This rearrangement joins TRBV3-1 (or the pseudogene TRBV3-2) to TRBJ2-7, with D possibly being TRBD2 (5 bases). Looked up from germline, CDR1 is LGHDT and CDR2 is YNNKEL (reference sequence). The CDR3 runs 11 residues. The ends were cut back, 5 bases at V and 7 bases at J, with 9 bases in the middle. The CDR3 spells CASSSTGEQYF. In nucleotides, the CDR3 is TGTGCCAGCAGCTCCACGGGGGAGCAGTACTTC.

This chain links TRBV27 with TRBJ2-1, with no clear D. This CDR3 is 15 amino acids long. Trimming removed 4 bases from V and 6 bases from J, with 16 bases in between. The germline V gene encodes CDR1 MNHEY and CDR2 SMNVEV (reference sequence). The CDR3 region is CASSSLPLKSNEQFF. In DNA, the CDR3 is TGTGCCAGCAGTTCACTGCCTCTGAAGAGCAATGAGCAGTTCTTC.

The J gene is TRBJ1-1, the V gene TRBV12-3 or TRBV12-4; possible D gene TRBD1, 6 bases. V lost 5 bases to trimming and J lost 6 bases, with 13 bases between them. This CDR3 contains 13 residues. The chain's CDR3 is CASSIQGVAEAFF. The CDR3 DNA follows: TGTGCCAGCAGTATACAGGGTGTGGCTGAAGCTTTCTTT.

This clone appeared once. CDR3 DNA: TGTGCCAGTCGGACAGGGTTCTCTGGGGCCAACGTCCTGACTTTC. Its translation is CASRTGFSGANVLTF. V usage is TRBV19 and J usage is TRBJ2-6, with 8 positions matching TRBD1. This CDR3 has 15 amino acids. Germline V gene data show CDR1 as LNHDA and CDR2 as SQIVND (reference sequence). V shed 8 bases, J shed 0 bases, and the junction held 3 bases outside the gene matches.

The chain links TRBV27 to TRBJ1-4; 10 bases agree with TRBD1. From germline, CDR1 is MNHEY and CDR2 SMNVEV (reference sequence). The trim removed 4 bases at V and 1 base at J, leaving 0 bases unmatched. The CDR3 is made up of 15 amino acids. The CDR3 spells CASSWTGGTNEKLFF. In DNA form, the CDR3 reads TGTGCCAGCAGTTGGACAGGGGGAACTAATGAAAAACTGTTTTTT.

This chain connects TRBV2 to TRBJ1-5, with TRBD1 as a possible D gene (6 bases). Germline V CDR1 and CDR2: SNHLY, FYNNEI. V dropped 6 bases and J dropped 6 bases, with 18 bases sitting between them. The CDR3 is 15 amino acids. CDR3 coding DNA: TGTGCCAGCAGGTGGAACAGGGACCGTGGTCAGCCCCAGCATTTT. This translates into CASRWNRDRGQPQHF. The variable domain in full, with the rest retrieved from reference TRBV2 and TRBJ1-5, is EPEVTQTPSHQVTQMGQEVILRCVPISNHLYFYWYRQILGQKVEFLVSFYNNEISEKSEIFDDQFSVERPDGSNFTLKIRSTKLEDSAMYFCASRWNRDRGQPQHFGDGTRLSIL.

The CDR3 spells CASSPNRVTGNTEAFF. CDR3 in DNA: TGTGCCAGCTCACCAAACAGGGTGACGGGGAACACTGAAGCTTTCTTT. The V and J genes are TRBV18 and TRBJ1-1; D perhaps matches TRBD1 (6 bases). Germline V gene data show CDR1 as KGHSH and CDR2 as LQKENI. Between the trimmed V and J ends, which lost 2 bases and 1 base, there was a span of 14 bases. This CDR3 is 16 amino acids long.

V usage is TRBV7-3 and J usage is TRBJ2-1; a weak D match, TRBD2 (5 bases). The V and J ends lost 0 bases and 8 bases respectively, with 14 bases between them. CDR3 length equals 15 residues. Per the germline V gene, CDR1 is SGHTA and CDR2 is FQGTGA. The CDR3 reads CASSLTERVFDEQFF. The CDR3 nucleotides are TGTGCCAGCAGCTTAACTGAGAGGGTTTTCGATGAGCAGTTCTTC.

This chain connects TRBV7-2 to TRBJ1-5; no firm D call. V was pared by 5 bases and J by 3 bases, with 17 bases between. Germline V gene data show CDR1 as SGHTA and CDR2 as FQGNSA. The CDR3 contains 16 residues. The CDR3 DNA follows: TGTGCCAGCAGCCCGTTGGGAGGGTTGCCCAATCAGCCCCAGCATTTT. This sequence encodes CASSPLGGLPNQPQHF.

The CDR3 nucleotides read TGTGCCAGCAGCCAAGAAGGGACTACCCCTCGGGAGCAGTACTTC. Translated, it gives CASSQEGTTPREQYF. The chain carries TRBV3-1 (or the pseudogene TRBV3-2) and TRBJ2-7; 7 nucleotides line up with TRBD2. The germline V gene has CDR1 LGHDT and CDR2 YNNKEL (reference sequence). The CDR3 is 15 amino acids. V shed 0 bases and J 7 bases; nucleotides not matched to a gene: 9.

The J gene is TRBJ1-1, the V gene TRBV7-9; TRBD1 aligns across 8 bases. From germline, CDR1 is SEHNR and CDR2 FQNEAQ (reference sequence). V dropped 5 bases and J dropped 0; count of bases not matched to a gene: 8. The CDR3 extends over 16 amino acids. The CDR3 DNA follows: TGTGCCAGCAGCCCAACAGGGGGGAGTTTGAACACTGAAGCTTTCTTT. It translates to CASSPTGGSLNTEAFF.

The chain joins TRBV7-3 to TRBJ2-2; D might be TRBD2 (5 bases). The germline CDR1 and CDR2 sequences are SGHTA and FQGTGA. CDR3 length: 13 residues. The V end was cut by 6 bases, the J end by 6 bases, with 11 bases between. The DNA of the CDR3 is TGTGCCAGCAGATCAGAGGGTCCCGGGGAGCTGTTTTTT. Amino acid sequence: CASRSEGPGELFF.

In its sample, this clone was seen once. The chain carries TRBV6-5 and TRBJ1-5; D gene uncertain. Germline CDR1 reads MNHEY; CDR2 reads SVGAGI. The CDR3 extends over 14 amino acids. Trimming shortened V by 7 bases and J by 3 bases, and 13 bases separated the two germline ends. The CDR3 DNA reads as TGTGCCAGCATCGAGGCCACCACCAATCAGCCCCAGCATTTT. Residues: CASIEATTNQPQHF.